This passage covers 11 T cell receptor beta chains from one sample sequenced in a study of OX40 agonist ivuxolimab in advanced cancers. Repertoires were generated with immunoSEQ multiplex PCR, while TCRdb's copy carries only in-frame clones and drops some. The repertoire has 50,000 to 75,000 clones, 75% to 90% of them found once; the top ten carry 3.4%. The sequenced sample was CD4+ or CD8+ T cells sorted from blood, obtained in a trial of the OX40 agonist ivuxolimab. Source of these receptors: an adult with an advanced solid tumor such as melanoma, head and neck, liver or kidney cancer.

V gene TRBV28 combines with J gene TRBJ2-7; D might be TRBD1 or TRBD2, each matching 6 bases. Trimming stripped 7 bases from V and 5 bases from J, with 18 bases between. Looked up from germline, CDR1 is MDHEN and CDR2 is SYDVKM. The CDR3 is 14 residues long. This chain's CDR3 is CASTTNEGGNEQYF. Here the CDR3 DNA reads TGTGCCAGCACCACTAATGAGGGGGGCAACGAGCAGTACTTC.

The chain combines TRBV28 with TRBJ2-6, with 11 bases aligning to TRBD1. Germline V lookup: CDR1 MDHEN, CDR2 SYDVKM. The CDR3 is 16 residues long. J gave up 3 bases and V 3 bases, and 1 base lay outside the gene matches. For the CDR3, the DNA is TGTGCCAGCAGTTTGGGACAGGGGGATGGGGCCAACGTCCTGACTTTC. Translation: CASSLGQGDGANVLTF.

This clone turned up a few times. CDR3 in DNA: TGTGCCAGCAGTTACAGGGGGCGGTCTGGGGCCAACGTCCTGACTTTC. The encoded protein is CASSYRGRSGANVLTF. This chain connects TRBV6-5 to TRBJ2-6, with 7 bases aligning to TRBD1. Per germline, CDR1 MNHEY and CDR2 SVGAGI. CDR3 length equals 16 residues. Trimming cost V 2 bases and J 1 base; bases outside gene matches: 2.

V gene TRBV14 combines with J gene TRBJ2-2, with D unclear. Germline CDR1 is SGHDN and CDR2 is FVKESK. The CDR3 length is 16 residues. V was shortened by 2 bases and J by 2 bases, with 12 bases between the two germline ends. CDR3 protein: CASSQTGSINTGELFF. As DNA, the CDR3 is TGTGCCAGCAGCCAAACCGGGTCCATCAACACCGGGGAGCTGTTTTTT.

The V and J genes are TRBV11-3 and TRBJ2-3, with D hard to call. Germline CDR1 SGHNT, CDR2 YENEEA. V lost 1 base to trimming and J lost 0 bases, with 8 bases between them. The CDR3 is 15 amino acids. CDR3 sequence reads: CASSLAASSTDTQYF. The CDR3 region has the DNA TGTGCCAGCAGCTTAGCTGCGTCTAGCACAGATACGCAGTATTTT.

The rearrangement uses TRBV15 and TRBJ1-2; D is undetermined. The germline V gene encodes CDR1 LNHNV and CDR2 YYDKDF (reference sequence). The CDR3 totals 15 residues. Trimming removed 4 bases from V and 4 bases from J, with 16 bases in between. The CDR3 spells CATSNRCGKTYGYTF. CDR3 sequence (DNA): TGTGCCACCAGCAACCGGTGTGGAAAGACCTATGGCTACACCTTC.

The V call is TRBV7-2, the J call TRBJ1-3, with TRBD1 as a possible D gene (5 bases). CDR3 length: 17 amino acids. Germline V gene sequence: CDR1 SGHTA, CDR2 FQGNSA. V shed 4 bases and J shed 5 bases, with 21 bases lying between them. CDR3 DNA sequence: TGTGCCAGCAGCTCCACGGGGGGAGCCTCTATAAGAAACACCATATATTTT. As protein: CASSSTGGASIRNTIYF.

DNA of the CDR3: TGTGCCAGCAGCTTAGGAGGCGGATATAGCAATCAGCCCCAGCATTTT. Protein product: CASSLGGGYSNQPQHF. The chain couples TRBV7-9 to TRBJ1-5, with unresolved D. The ends were cut back, 1 base at V and 0 bases at J, with 10 bases in the middle. Germline V gene data show CDR1 as SEHNR and CDR2 as FQNEAQ (reference sequence). The CDR3 is 16 residues long.

The chain couples TRBV28 to TRBJ1-5, with D unclear. V lost 2 bases and J lost 3, with 8 bases in between. CDR3 length: 14 amino acids. Germline V lookup: CDR1 MDHEN, CDR2 SYDVKM. DNA for the CDR3: TGTGCCAGCAGTTTAGACCTCATCAATCAGCCCCAGCATTTT. The encoded protein is CASSLDLINQPQHF. The full variable domain, completed using reference TRBV28 and TRBJ1-5, is DVKVTQSSRYLVKRTGEKVFLECVQDMDHENMFWYRQDPGLGLRLIYFSYDVKMKEKGDIPEGYSVSREKKERFSLILESASTNQTSMYLCASSLDLINQPQHFGDGTRLSIL.

This chain uses TRBV6-1 with TRBJ1-2, with TRBD1 as a possible D gene (5 bases). The CDR3 is made up of 14 amino acids. The germline CDR1 and CDR2 sequences are MNHNS and SASEGT. V was clipped by 4 bases and J by 5 bases, with 14 bases between them. The DNA of the CDR3 is TGTGCCAGCAGTGTTAGGGGTGATTCATATGGCTACACCTTC. As protein: CASSVRGDSYGYTF.

This clone showed up just once. This chain uses TRBV2 with TRBJ1-2, with TRBD1 identical over 7 bases. This CDR3 comprises 14 residues. V shed 6 bases and J 0 bases; nucleotides not matched to a gene: 4. Germline V lookup: CDR1 SNHLY, CDR2 FYNNEI. The CDR3 DNA sequence: TGTGCCAGCAGGGGGGACAGCGCTAACTATGGCTACACCTTC. The encoded protein is CASRGDSANYGYTF.